The present TCR beta chain was sequenced within a study of blood T cells in healthy people across ages. Germline V gene sequence: CDR1 SEHNR, CDR2 FQNEAQ (reference sequence). The CDR3 covers 15 residues. With 4 bases removed from V and 3 bases from J, the gap between germline ends came to 15 bases. A J-beta primer mix and a sample-barcoded 5' primer were used in a second PCR of about 7 to 12 cycles. TCRdb fed the 5' RACE reads into MiXCR, producing one record per CDR3 protein. The sample shows a few hundred thousand distinct CDR3 sequences, roughly a quarter of them seen only once. These data are also associated with another study on T cells of mothers and their children.

This clonotype was sampled from a boy younger than 10 in good health. The sample taken for sequencing was blood. The chain carries TRBV7-9 and TRBJ1-2; D uncertain. Here the CDR3 reads CASSSDPVGYYGYTF. DNA of the CDR3: TGTGCCAGCAGCTCCGACCCGGTGGGGTACTATGGCTACACCTTC.